One and the same sample provided the 10 T cell receptor beta chains below, sequenced in a study of CD8+CD57+ T cells in acquired aplastic anemia. Profiles of TCR beta VDJ and CDR3 were generated from a genomic DNA template. TCRdb reprocessed the reads with MiXCR, giving one entry per CDR3 protein. The table records some 190,000 distinct CDR3 sequences, less than 55% of them present only once. The material sequenced was sorted CD4+, CD8+, or CD8+CD57+ T cells (not recorded which) from PBMCs. The receptor set was obtained from a human donor in good health.

The genes are TRBV10-3 and TRBJ1-5, with a tentative D call TRBD1 (6 bases). Germline-derived CDR1 and CDR2 are ENHRY and SYGVKD. The CDR3 runs 16 residues. V lost 0 bases, J lost 5 bases, and 14 bases lay in between. CDR3 loop: CAISESRGVGDQPQHF. The DNA of the CDR3 is TGTGCCATCAGTGAGTCGAGGGGGGTTGGGGATCAGCCCCAGCATTTT.

This clonotype was observed at least ten times. The J gene is TRBJ2-7, the V gene TRBV13; the D gene is possibly TRBD2 (5 bases). Germline V CDR1 and CDR2: PRHDT, FYEKMQ (reference sequence). The CDR3 contains 16 residues. V shed 2 bases and J shed 0 bases, with 14 bases lying between them. The CDR3 DNA is TGTGCCAGCAGCTTATCGAAAGCGGCAAGCTCCTACGAGCAGTACTTC. Protein product: CASSLSKAASSYEQYF.

The genes are TRBV2 and TRBJ2-5, with D uncertain. The V end lost 9 bases, the J end lost 5 bases, and 19 bases lay between the germline ends. Germline CDR1 is SNHLY and CDR2 is FYNNEI. This CDR3 is built from 14 residues. The CDR3 protein is CASQQEYTGETQYF. For the CDR3, the DNA is TGTGCCAGTCAGCAGGAGTACACCGGGGAGACCCAGTACTTC. Complete variable domain (other parts from reference TRBV2 and TRBJ2-5): EPEVTQTPSHQVTQMGQEVILRCVPISNHLYFYWYRQILGQKVEFLVSFYNNEISEKSEIFDDQFSVERPDGSNFTLKIRSTKLEDSAMYFCASQQEYTGETQYFGPGTRLLVL.

This chain links TRBV4-2 with TRBJ2-1; 8 bases are a match to TRBD2. This CDR3 has 14 residues. Germline assignment: CDR1 LGHNA and CDR2 YNFKEQ. Trimming at V came to 6 bases and at J to 7 bases, leaving 8 bases not matched to a gene. CDR3 sequence: CASSPIAGLNEQFF. CDR3 coding DNA: TGTGCCAGCAGTCCTATAGCGGGGTTGAATGAGCAGTTCTTC.

This clonotype was seen ten or more times. The chain carries TRBV6-1 and TRBJ1-6; perhaps TRBD1 as D (5 bases). The CDR3 is 18 residues long. The germline V gene encodes CDR1 MNHNS and CDR2 SASEGT. Trimming shortened V by 5 bases and J by 0 bases, and 17 bases separated the two germline ends. CDR3 region: CASSPPGLESSYNSPLHF. CDR3 bases: TGTGCCAGCAGTCCTCCGGGACTGGAAAGCTCCTATAATTCACCCCTCCACTTT.

The rearrangement uses TRBV10-2 and TRBJ1-2, with D perhaps matching TRBD1 (5 bases). Per germline, CDR1 WSHSY and CDR2 SAAADI. V was shortened by 5 bases and J by 8 bases, with 15 bases between the two germline ends. The CDR3 sequence is 13 residues long. CDR3 region: CASSPSGYGGYTF. CDR3 nucleotides: TGCGCCAGCAGTCCATCAGGGTATGGAGGCTACACCTTC.

This clonotype appeared a few times. The chain uses TRBV3-1 and TRBJ1-1; D might be TRBD1 (5 bases). V dropped 5 bases and J dropped 5 bases, with 9 bases sitting between them. The CDR3 has 12 residues. Per germline, CDR1 LGHDT and CDR2 YNNKEL (reference sequence). In DNA form, the CDR3 reads TGTGCCAGCAGCGTGCAGGGAACTGAAGCTTTCTTT. Protein sequence: CASSVQGTEAFF.

At least ten counts were recorded for this clonotype. This chain links TRBV25-1 with TRBJ2-3; TRBD1 or TRBD2 may be the D gene (5 bases each). The CDR3 consists of 14 residues. Trimming pared 4 bases from V and 5 bases from J, leaving 13 bases between. Germline values: CDR1 MGHDK, CDR2 SYGVNS. CDR3 amino acids: CASSGGGFGDTQYF. The CDR3 coding sequence is TGTGCCAGCAGTGGTGGGGGATTTGGAGATACGCAGTATTTT.

This chain uses TRBV2 with TRBJ1-2; no clear D. Germline loops: CDR1 SNHLY, CDR2 FYNNEI. Trimming left V 8 bases short and J 0 bases short, with 13 bases between. The CDR3 sequence is 14 residues long. CDR3 sequence (DNA): TGTGCCAGCCAAACTTACGGCGCTAACTATGGCTACACCTTC. Amino acids: CASQTYGANYGYTF.

This clonotype was seen only a few times. A much larger clonotype is one base distant, so this may be a read error. The gene calls are TRBV9 and TRBJ1-2, with 8 bases fitting TRBD1. CDR3 length: 15 residues. The germline CDR1 and CDR2 sequences are SGDLS and YYNGEE. As DNA, the CDR3 is TGTGCCAGCAGCGTAGATGGACAGGGTGACTATGGCTACATCTTC. It codes for CASSVDGQGDYGYIF.